These 9 T cell receptor beta chains came from one sample sequenced in a study of shared clonotypes between healthy human individuals. Generated by immunoSEQ multiplex PCR, the TCRdb table keeps only in-frame clones and is missing some. The sample contains roughly 650,000 clones, approximately 97% of which appear only once. Source material: naive CD4+ T cells sorted from blood. This sample's subset: CD45RA+ positively selected. The receptors shown here come from a woman aged 25 to 39 in good health.

This clone has a single count. The chain couples TRBV10-3 to TRBJ2-5; no reliable D call. Germline V CDR1 and CDR2: ENHRY, SYGVKD. V lost 0 bases to trimming and J lost 5 bases, with 4 bases between them. This CDR3 has 12 amino acids. The DNA of the CDR3 is TGTGCCATCAGTGAGTCGGCCGAGACCCAGTACTTC. Translating gives CAISESAETQYF.

The chain links TRBV28 to TRBJ2-7, with 7 bases fitting TRBD2. CDR1 is MDHEN and CDR2 is SYDVKM in the germline V gene. With V trimmed by 4 bases and J by 4 bases, 4 bases remained unmatched. The CDR3 runs to 13 residues. The CDR3 spells CASSWEGRYEQYF. The DNA for the CDR3 is TGTGCCAGCAGTTGGGAGGGCCGGTACGAGCAGTACTTC.

This chain connects TRBV27 to TRBJ2-2; 7 bases are shared with TRBD2. The CDR3 spans 14 residues. Germline CDR1 MNHEY, CDR2 SMNVEV (reference sequence). V trimming: 4 bases; J trimming: 6 bases; junction bases outside the gene matches: 5. In DNA, the CDR3 is TGTGCCAGCAGTTGGGGGGGTGGGCCCGGGGAGCTGTTTTTT. Its translation is CASSWGGGPGELFF.

The V gene is TRBV18, the J gene TRBJ2-1, with 9 bases that match TRBD1. The junction had 9 bases not matched to a gene; V was cut back by 3 bases and J by 0 bases. Germline assignment: CDR1 KGHSH and CDR2 LQKENI. This CDR3 spans 18 amino acids. The CDR3 DNA is TGTGCCAGCTCACCGGGACAGGGTTTACAGAGCTCCTACAATGAGCAGTTCTTC. As protein: CASSPGQGLQSSYNEQFF. The full variable domain, its missing parts supplied by reference TRBV18 and TRBJ2-1, is NAGVMQNPRHLVRRRGQEARLRCSPMKGHSHVYWYRQLPEEGLKFMVYLQKENIIDESGMPKERFSAEFPKEGPSILRIQQVVRGDSAAYFCASSPGQGLQSSYNEQFFGPGTRLTVL.

This clone has a single count. The chain employs TRBV5-6 and TRBJ2-3, with D perhaps TRBD1 (5 bases). V was shortened by 6 bases and J by 7 bases, with 18 bases between the two germline ends. Germline CDR1 reads SGHDT; CDR2 reads YYEEEE. There are 14 residues in the CDR3. CDR3 nucleotides: TGTGCCAGCACCCCGCAGGGCCCCACGAATACGCAGTATTTT. Its translation: CASTPQGPTNTQYF. Full variable domain (missing parts from reference TRBV5-6 and TRBJ2-3): DAGVTQSPTHLIKTRGQQVTLRCSPKSGHDTVSWYQQALGQGPQFIFQYYEEEERQRGNFPDRFSGHQFPNYSSELNVNALLLGDSALYLCASTPQGPTNTQYFGPGTRLTVL.

This clone was seen only once. J is TRBJ2-3 and V is TRBV27; tentative D call: TRBD2 (6 bases). Germline V gene data show CDR1 as MNHEY and CDR2 as SMNVEV (reference sequence). The CDR3 has 15 residues. V dropped 4 bases and J dropped 3 bases, with 14 bases sitting between them. The CDR3 DNA sequence: TGTGCCAGCAGTTCTAGCGTTCCCCATACAGATACGCAGTATTTT. This encodes CASSSSVPHTDTQYF.

This clone was counted once. The J gene is TRBJ2-1, the V gene TRBV11-3; 7 bases line up with TRBD2. Germline trimming cut 1 base from V and 10 bases from J; bases unmatched to any gene: 10. The CDR3 is made up of 15 amino acids. The V gene's germline CDR1 is SGHNT and CDR2 YENEEA. The CDR3: CASSLGGLGSGEQFF. The CDR3 nucleotides are TGTGCCAGCAGCTTAGGAGGACTAGGCAGTGGGGAGCAGTTCTTC.

The V and J genes are TRBV4-1 and TRBJ1-2; D unclear. The CDR3 has 13 residues. CDR1 is MGHRA and CDR2 is YSYEKL in the germline V gene. With 4 bases removed from V and 5 bases from J, the gap between germline ends came to 11 bases. The CDR3 protein is CASSPLPGYGYTF. The CDR3 nucleotides read TGCGCCAGCAGCCCATTGCCTGGTTATGGCTACACCTTC.

The rearrangement uses TRBV7-8 and TRBJ2-2; D is possibly TRBD1 or TRBD2 (5 bases each). CDR1 is SGHVS, CDR2 FQNEAQ, per germline. This CDR3 contains 20 residues. Trimming removed 5 bases at V and 7 bases at J, with 32 bases between. CDR3 in amino acids: CASSKSRDPAKAFRGGELFF. CDR3 in DNA: TGTGCCAGCAGCAAAAGCCGGGACCCCGCCAAGGCGTTCCGAGGCGGGGAGCTGTTTTTT.